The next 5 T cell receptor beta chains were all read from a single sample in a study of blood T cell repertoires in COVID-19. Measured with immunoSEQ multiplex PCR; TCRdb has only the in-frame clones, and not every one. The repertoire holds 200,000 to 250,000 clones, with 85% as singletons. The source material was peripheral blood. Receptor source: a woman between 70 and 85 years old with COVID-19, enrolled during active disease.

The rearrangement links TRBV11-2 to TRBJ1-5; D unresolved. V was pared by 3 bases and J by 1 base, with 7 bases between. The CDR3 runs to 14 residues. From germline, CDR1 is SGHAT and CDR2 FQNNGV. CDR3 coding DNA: TGTGCCAGCAGCTTGTTACAGAGCAATCAGCCCCAGCATTTT. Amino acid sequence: CASSLLQSNQPQHF.

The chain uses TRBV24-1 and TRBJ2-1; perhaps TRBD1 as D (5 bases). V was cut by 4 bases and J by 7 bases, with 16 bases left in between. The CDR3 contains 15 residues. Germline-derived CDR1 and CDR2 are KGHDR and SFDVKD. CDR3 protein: CATSDPDTPGNEQFF. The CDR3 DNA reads TGTGCCACCAGTGACCCGGACACGCCTGGGAATGAGCAGTTCTTC.

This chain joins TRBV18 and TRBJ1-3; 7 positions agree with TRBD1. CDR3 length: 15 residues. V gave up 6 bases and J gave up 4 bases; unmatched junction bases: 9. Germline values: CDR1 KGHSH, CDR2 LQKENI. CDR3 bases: TGTGCCAGCTCGGCTACAGGGGTGGCCGGAAACACCATATATTTT. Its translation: CASSATGVAGNTIYF.

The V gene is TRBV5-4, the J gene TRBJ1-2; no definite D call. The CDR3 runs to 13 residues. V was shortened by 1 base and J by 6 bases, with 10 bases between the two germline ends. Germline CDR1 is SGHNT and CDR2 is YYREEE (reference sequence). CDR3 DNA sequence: TGTGCCAGCAGCTTGACTGCCCAGGATGGCTACACCTTC. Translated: CASSLTAQDGYTF.

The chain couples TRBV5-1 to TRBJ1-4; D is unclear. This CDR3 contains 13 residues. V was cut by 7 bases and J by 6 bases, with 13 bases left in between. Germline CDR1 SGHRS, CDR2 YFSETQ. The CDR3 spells CASRLLADEKLFF. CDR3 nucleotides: TGCGCCAGCCGACTGCTTGCGGATGAAAAACTGTTTTTT.